This TCR beta chain was retrieved from a study of early T cells in non-severe SARS-CoV-2 infection. Via MiXCR, TCRdb re-called the 5' RACE reads, giving one row per CDR3 protein. The sample records over 55,000 distinct CDR3 sequences, 8.5% to 10% being singletons. The CDR3 is made up of 15 amino acids. CDR1 and CDR2 (germline): LNHDA, SQIVND (reference sequence). J lost 5 bases, V lost 3 bases, and 8 bases had no gene match. Sequenced: whole blood. The chain links TRBV19 to TRBJ2-7, with 9 bases fitting TRBD1. This TCR was sampled from an adult who was a healthcare worker with PCR-confirmed SARS-CoV-2 infection or an uninfected control (not recorded which). CDR3 sequence (DNA): TGTGCCAGTAGTATTGAGAACAGGGGGCCCGACGAGCAGTACTTC. Its protein product is CASSIENRGPDEQYF.